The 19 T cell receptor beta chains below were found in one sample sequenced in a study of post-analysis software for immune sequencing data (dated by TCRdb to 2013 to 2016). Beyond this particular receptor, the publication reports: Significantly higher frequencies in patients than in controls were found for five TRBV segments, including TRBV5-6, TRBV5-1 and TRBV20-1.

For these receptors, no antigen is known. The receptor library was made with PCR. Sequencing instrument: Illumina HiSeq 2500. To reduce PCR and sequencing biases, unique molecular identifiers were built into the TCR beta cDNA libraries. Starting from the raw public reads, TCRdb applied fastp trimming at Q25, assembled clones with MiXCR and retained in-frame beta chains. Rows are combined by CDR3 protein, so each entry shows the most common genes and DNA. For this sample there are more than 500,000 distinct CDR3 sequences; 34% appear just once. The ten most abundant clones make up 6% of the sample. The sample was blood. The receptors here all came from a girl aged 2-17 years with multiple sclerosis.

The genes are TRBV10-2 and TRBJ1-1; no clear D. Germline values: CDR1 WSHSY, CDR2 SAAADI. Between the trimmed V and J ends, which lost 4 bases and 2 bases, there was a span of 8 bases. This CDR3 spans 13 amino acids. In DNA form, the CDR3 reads TGCGCCAGCAGTGGTCAGTTTAACACTGAAGCTTTCTTT. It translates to CASSGQFNTEAFF.

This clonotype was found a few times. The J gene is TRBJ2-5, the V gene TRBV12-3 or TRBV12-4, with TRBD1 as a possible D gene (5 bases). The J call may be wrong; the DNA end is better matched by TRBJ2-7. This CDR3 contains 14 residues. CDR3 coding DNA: TGTGCCAGCAGTTTAGGGGGCTACTCCTACGAGCAGTACTTC. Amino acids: CASSLGGYSYEQYF.

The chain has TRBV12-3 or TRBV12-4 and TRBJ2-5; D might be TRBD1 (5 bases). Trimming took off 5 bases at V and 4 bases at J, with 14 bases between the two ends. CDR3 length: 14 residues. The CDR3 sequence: CASSSGARGETQYF. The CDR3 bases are TGTGCCAGCAGTAGTGGGGCTAGGGGAGAGACCCAGTACTTC.

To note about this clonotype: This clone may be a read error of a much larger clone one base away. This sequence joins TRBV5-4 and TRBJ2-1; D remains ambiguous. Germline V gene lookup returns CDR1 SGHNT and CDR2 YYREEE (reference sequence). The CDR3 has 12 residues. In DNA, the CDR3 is TGTGCTACGAGGAGCTCCTACAATGAGCAGTGCTTC. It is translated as CATRSSYNEQCF.

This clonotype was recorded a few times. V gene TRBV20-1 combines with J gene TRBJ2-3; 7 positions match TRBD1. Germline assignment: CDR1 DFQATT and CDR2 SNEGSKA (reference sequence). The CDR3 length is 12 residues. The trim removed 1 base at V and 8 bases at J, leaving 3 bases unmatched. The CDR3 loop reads CSARGTGGTQYF. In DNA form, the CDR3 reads TGCAGTGCTAGAGGGACAGGTGGTACGCAGTATTTT.

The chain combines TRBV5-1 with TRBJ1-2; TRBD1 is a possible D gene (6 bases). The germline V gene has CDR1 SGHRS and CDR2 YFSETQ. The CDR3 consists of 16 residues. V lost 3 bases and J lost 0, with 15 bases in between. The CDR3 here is CASSSNLGAPNYGYTF. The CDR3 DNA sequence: TGCGCCAGCAGCTCGAACTTGGGGGCCCCTAACTATGGCTACACCTTC. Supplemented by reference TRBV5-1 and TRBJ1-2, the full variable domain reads KAGVTQTPRYLIKTRGQQVTLSCSPISGHRSVSWYQQTPGQGLQFLFEYFSETQRNKGNFPGRFSGRQFSNSRSEMNVSTLELGDSALYLCASSSNLGAPNYGYTFGSGTRLTVV.

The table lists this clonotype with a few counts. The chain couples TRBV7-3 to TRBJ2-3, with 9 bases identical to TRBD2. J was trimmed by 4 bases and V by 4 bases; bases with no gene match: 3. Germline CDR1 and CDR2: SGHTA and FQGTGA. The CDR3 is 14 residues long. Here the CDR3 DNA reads TGTGCCAGCAGCTCCGGACTAGCGTCAGATACGCAGTATTTT. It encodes CASSSGLASDTQYF.

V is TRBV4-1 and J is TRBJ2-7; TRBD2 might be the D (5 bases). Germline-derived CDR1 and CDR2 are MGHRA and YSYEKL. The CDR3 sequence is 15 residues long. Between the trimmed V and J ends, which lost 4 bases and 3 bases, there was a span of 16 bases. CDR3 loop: CASSLDTTGNYEQYV. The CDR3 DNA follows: TGCGCCAGCAGCCTAGACACGACGGGGAACTACGAGCAGTACGTC.

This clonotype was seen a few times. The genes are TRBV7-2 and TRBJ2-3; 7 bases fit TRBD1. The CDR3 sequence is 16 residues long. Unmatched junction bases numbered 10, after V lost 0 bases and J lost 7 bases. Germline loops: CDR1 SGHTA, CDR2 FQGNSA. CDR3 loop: CASSLADRRRGYTQYF. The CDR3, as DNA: TGTGCCAGCAGCTTAGCGGACAGGAGAAGGGGGTATACGCAGTATTTT.

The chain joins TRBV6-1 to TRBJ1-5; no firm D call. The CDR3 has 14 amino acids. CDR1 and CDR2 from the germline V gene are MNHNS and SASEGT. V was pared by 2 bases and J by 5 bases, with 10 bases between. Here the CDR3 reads CASSEWGFYQPQHF. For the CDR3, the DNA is TGTGCCAGCAGTGAATGGGGATTTTATCAGCCCCAGCATTTT.

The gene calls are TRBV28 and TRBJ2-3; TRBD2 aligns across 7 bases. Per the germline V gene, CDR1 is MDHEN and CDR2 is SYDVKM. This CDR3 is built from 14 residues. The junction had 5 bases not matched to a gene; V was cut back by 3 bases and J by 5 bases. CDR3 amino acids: CASSFRPSGDTQYF. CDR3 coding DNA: TGTGCCAGCAGTTTTAGGCCTAGCGGAGATACGCAGTATTTT.

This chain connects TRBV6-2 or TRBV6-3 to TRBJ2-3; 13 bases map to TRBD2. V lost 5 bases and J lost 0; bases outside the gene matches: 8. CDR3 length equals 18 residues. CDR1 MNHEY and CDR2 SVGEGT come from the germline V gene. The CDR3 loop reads CASSPGLAGASSTDTQYF. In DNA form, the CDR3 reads TGTGCCAGCAGTCCCGGACTAGCGGGGGCCTCTAGCACAGATACGCAGTATTTT.

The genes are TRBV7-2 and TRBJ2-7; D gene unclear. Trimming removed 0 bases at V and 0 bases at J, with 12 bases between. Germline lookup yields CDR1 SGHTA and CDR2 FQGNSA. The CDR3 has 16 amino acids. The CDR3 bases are TGTGCCAGCAGCTTAGCCCCGGTCCCGGGCTCCTACGAGCAGTACTTC. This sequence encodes CASSLAPVPGSYEQYF.

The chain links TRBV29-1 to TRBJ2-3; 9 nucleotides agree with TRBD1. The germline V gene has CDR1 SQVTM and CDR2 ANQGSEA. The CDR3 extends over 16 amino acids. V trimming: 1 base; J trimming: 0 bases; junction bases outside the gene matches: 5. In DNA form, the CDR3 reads TGCAGCGTTGAAGTGACAGGGGGATGGAGCACAGATACGCAGTATTTT. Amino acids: CSVEVTGGWSTDTQYF.

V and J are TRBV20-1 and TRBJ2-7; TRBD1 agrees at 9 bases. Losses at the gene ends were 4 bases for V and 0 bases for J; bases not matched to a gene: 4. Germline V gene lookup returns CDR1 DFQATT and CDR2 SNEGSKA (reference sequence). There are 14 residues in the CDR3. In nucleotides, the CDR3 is TGCAGTGCTACACAGGGGGCGGCCTCCTACGAGCAGTACTTC. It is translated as CSATQGAASYEQYF.

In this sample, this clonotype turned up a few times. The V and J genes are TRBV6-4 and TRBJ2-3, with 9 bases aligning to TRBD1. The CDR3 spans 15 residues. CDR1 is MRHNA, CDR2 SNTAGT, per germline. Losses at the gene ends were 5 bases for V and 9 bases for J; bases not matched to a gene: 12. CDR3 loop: CASSPRDRAITTQYF. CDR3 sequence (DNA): TGTGCCAGCAGTCCCCGGGACAGGGCAATTACAACGCAGTATTTT.

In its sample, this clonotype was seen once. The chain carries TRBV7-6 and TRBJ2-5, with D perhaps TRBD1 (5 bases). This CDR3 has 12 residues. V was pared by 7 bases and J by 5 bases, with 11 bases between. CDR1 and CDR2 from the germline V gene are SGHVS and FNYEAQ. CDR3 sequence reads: CASTTAGETQYF. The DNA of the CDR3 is TGTGCCAGCACCACAGCAGGGGAGACCCAGTACTTC.

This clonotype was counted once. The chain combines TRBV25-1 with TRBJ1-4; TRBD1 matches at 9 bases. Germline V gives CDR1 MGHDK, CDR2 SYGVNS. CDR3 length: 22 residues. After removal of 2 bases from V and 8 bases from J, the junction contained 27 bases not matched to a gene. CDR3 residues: CASSEPSREWDRVWGGEEKLFF. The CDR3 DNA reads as TGTGCCAGCAGTGAACCATCCCGGGAGTGGGACAGGGTTTGGGGGGGAGAAGAAAAACTGTTTTTT.

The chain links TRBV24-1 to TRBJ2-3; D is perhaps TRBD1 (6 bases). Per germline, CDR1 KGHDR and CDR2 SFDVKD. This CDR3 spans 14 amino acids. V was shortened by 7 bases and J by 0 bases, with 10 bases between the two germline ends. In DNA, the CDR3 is TGTGCCACCAGGGGGACAACTAGCACAGATACGCAGTATTTT. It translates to CATRGTTSTDTQYF.